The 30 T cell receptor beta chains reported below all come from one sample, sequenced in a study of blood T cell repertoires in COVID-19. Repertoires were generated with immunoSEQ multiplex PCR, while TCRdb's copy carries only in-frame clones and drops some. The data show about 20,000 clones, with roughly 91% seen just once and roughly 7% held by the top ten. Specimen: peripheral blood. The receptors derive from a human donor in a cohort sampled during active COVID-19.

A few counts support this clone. The CDR3 DNA is TGTGCCAGTAGTATGGCGGGGAGCAATCAGCCCCAGCATTTT. It codes for CASSMAGSNQPQHF. The V gene is TRBV19, the J gene TRBJ1-5; D uncertain. Germline V gene lookup returns CDR1 LNHDA and CDR2 SQIVND (reference sequence). V lost 3 bases and J lost 1, with 7 bases in between. This CDR3 is 14 amino acids long.

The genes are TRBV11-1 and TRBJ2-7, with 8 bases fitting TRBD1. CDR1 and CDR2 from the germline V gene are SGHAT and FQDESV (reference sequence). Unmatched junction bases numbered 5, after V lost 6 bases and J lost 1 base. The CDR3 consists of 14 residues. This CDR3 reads CASRGDRRSYEQYF. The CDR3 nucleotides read TGTGCCAGCAGGGGGGACAGGAGGTCCTACGAGCAGTACTTC.

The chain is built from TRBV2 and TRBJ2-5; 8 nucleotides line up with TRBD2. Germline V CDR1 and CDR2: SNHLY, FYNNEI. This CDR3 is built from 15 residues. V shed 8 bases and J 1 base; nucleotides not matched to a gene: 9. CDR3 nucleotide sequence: TGTGCCAGCGGCTGGGGCAGCGGGAGCCAAGAGACCCAGTACTTC. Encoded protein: CASGWGSGSQETQYF.

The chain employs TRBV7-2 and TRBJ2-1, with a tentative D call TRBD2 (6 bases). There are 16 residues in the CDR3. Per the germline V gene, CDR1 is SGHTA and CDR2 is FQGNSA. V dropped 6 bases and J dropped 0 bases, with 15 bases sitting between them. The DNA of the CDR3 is TGTGCCAGCAGTCGGGAAGGGACTCGCTCCTACAATGAGCAGTTCTTC. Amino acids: CASSREGTRSYNEQFF.

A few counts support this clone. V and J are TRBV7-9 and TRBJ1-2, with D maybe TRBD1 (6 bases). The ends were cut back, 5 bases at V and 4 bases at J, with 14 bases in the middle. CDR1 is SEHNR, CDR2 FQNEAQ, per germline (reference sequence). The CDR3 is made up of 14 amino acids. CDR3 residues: CASSRNTGSYGYTF. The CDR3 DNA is TGTGCCAGCAGCCGGAATACAGGGAGCTATGGCTACACCTTC.

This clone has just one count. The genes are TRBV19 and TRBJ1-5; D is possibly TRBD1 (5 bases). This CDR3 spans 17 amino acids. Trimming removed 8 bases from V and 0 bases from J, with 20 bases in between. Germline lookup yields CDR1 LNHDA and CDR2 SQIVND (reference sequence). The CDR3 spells CASVVGGASYSNQPQHF. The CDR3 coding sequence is TGTGCCAGTGTAGTCGGGGGTGCGTCTTATAGCAATCAGCCCCAGCATTTT.

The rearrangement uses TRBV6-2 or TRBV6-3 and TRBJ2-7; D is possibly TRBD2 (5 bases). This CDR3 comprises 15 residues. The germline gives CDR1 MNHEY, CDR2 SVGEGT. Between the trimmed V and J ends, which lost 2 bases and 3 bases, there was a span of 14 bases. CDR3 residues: CASSYGRRGSYEQYF. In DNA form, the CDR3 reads TGTGCCAGCAGTTACGGCCGACGTGGGAGCTACGAGCAGTACTTC.

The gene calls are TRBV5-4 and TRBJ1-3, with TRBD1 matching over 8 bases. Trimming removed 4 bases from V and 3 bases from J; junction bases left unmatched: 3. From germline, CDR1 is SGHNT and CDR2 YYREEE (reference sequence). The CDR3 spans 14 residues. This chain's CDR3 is CASSDGTGGNTIYF. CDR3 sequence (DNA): TGTGCCAGCAGCGACGGGACAGGTGGAAACACCATATATTTT.

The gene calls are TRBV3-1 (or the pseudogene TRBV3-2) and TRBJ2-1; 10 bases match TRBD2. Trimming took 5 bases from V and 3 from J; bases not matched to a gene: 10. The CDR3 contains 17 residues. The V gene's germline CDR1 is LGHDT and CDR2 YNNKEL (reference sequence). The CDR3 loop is CASSSRSGRGGYNEQFF. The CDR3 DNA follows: TGTGCCAGCAGCTCCCGAAGCGGGAGGGGGGGCTACAATGAGCAGTTCTTC.

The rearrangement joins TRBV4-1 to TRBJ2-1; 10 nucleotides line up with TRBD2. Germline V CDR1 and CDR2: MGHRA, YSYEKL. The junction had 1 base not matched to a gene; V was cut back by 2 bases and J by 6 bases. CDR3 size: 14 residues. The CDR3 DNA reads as TGCGCCAGCAGCCAACCTAGCGGGAGCAATGAGCAGTTCTTC. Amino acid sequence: CASSQPSGSNEQFF.

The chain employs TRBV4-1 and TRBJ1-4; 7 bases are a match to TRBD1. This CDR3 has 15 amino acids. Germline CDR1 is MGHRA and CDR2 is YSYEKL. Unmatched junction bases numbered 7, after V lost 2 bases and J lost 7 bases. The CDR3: CASSQSGTVSEKLFF. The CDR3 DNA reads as TGCGCCAGCAGCCAATCCGGGACAGTCAGTGAAAAACTGTTTTTT.

The CDR3 nucleotides read TGTGCCAGCCTCGGGGGGAGAGGGTACAATGAGCAGTTCTTC. Translated, it gives CASLGGRGYNEQFF. The chain employs TRBV7-2 and TRBJ2-1, with TRBD2 identical over 7 bases. The CDR3 runs 14 residues. V trimming: 8 bases; J trimming: 4 bases; junction bases outside the gene matches: 8. Per the germline V gene, CDR1 is SGHTA and CDR2 is FQGNSA. The whole variable domain, remainder taken from reference TRBV7-2 and TRBJ2-1, is GAGVSQSPSNKVTEKGKDVELRCDPISGHTALYWYRQSLGQGLEFLIYFQGNSAPDKSGLPSDRFSAERTGGSVSTLTIQRTQQEDSAVYLCASLGGRGYNEQFFGPGTRLTVL.

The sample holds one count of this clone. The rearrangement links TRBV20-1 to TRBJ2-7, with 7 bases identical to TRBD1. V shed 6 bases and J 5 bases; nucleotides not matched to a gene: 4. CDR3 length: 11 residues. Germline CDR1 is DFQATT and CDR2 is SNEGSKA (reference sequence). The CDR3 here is CSANDRDEQYF. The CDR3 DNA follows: TGCAGTGCAAATGACAGGGACGAGCAGTACTTC.

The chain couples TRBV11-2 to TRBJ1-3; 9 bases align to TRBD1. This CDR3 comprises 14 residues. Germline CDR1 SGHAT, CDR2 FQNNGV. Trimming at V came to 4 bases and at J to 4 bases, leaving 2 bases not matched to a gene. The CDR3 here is CASSSGTGGNTIYF. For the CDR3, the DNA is TGTGCCAGCAGCTCCGGGACAGGGGGAAACACCATATATTTT.

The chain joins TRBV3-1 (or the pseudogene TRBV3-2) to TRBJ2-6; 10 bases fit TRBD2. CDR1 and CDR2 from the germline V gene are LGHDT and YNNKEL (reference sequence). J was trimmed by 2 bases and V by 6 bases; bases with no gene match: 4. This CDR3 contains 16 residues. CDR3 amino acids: CASSQRGGPGANVLTF. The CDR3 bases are TGTGCCAGCAGTCAGCGGGGGGGCCCTGGGGCCAACGTCCTGACTTTC.

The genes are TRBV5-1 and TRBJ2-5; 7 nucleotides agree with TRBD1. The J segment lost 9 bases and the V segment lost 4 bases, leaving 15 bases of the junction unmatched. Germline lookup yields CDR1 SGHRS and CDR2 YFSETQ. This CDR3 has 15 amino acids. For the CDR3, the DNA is TGCGCCAGCAGCCTAGGTGAGGGGGCCATTGGGGCCCAGTACTTC. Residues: CASSLGEGAIGAQYF.

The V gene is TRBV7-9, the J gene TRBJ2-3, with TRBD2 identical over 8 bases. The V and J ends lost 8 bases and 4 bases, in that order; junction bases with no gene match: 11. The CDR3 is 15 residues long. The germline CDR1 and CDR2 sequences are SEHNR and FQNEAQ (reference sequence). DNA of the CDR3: TGTGCCAGCCTCGGTCCGGGGGGGCCGGCAGATACGCAGTATTTT. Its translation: CASLGPGGPADTQYF.

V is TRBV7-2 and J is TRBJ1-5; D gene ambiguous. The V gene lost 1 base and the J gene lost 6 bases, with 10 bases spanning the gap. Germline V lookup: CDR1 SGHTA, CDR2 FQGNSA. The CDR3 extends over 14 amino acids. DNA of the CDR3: TGTGCCAGCAGCTTAGGGGCAAGTTTTCAGCCCCAGCATTTT. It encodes CASSLGASFQPQHF.

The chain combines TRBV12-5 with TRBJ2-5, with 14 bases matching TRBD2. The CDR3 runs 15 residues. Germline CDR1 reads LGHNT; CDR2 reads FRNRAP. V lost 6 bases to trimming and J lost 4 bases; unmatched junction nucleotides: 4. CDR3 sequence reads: CASGLGLAGGETQYF. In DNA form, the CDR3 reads TGTGCTAGTGGACTAGGACTAGCGGGAGGAGAGACCCAGTACTTC.

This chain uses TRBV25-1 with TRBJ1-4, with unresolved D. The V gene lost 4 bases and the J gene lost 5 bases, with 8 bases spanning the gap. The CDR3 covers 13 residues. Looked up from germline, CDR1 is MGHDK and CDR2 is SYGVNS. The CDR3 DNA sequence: TGTGCCAGCAGTGCCGGGTGGAATGAAAAACTGTTTTTT. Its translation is CASSAGWNEKLFF.

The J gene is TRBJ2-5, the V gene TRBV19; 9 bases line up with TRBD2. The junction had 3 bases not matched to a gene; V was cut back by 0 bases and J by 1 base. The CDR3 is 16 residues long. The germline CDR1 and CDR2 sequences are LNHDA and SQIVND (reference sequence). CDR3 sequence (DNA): TGTGCCAGTAGTATAGAAGGCGGGGGGGCCCAAGAGACCCAGTACTTC. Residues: CASSIEGGGAQETQYF.

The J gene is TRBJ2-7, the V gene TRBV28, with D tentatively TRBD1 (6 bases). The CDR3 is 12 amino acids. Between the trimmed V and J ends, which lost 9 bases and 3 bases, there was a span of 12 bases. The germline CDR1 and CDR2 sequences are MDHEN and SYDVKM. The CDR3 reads CASGGGSYEQYF. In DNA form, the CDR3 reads TGTGCCAGTGGGGGCGGTAGCTACGAGCAGTACTTC.

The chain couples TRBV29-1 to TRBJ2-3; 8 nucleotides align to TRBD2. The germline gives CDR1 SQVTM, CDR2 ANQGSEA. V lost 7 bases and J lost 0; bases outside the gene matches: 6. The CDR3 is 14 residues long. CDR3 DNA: TGCAGCGGATATAGCGGGGCTAGCACAGATACGCAGTATTTT. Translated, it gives CSGYSGASTDTQYF.

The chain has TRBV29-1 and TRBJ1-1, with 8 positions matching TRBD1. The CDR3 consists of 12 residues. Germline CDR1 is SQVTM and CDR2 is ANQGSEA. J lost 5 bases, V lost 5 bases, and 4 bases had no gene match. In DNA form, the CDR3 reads TGCAGCGTTAGGACAGGGTGGACTGAAGCTTTCTTT. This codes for CSVRTGWTEAFF.

The CDR3 loop is CASKGTGRGDTQYF. DNA of the CDR3: TGTGCCAGCAAAGGGACAGGAAGAGGAGATACGCAGTATTTT. This sequence joins TRBV7-9 and TRBJ2-3; 8 positions match TRBD1. CDR1 and CDR2 (germline): SEHNR, FQNEAQ (reference sequence). The CDR3 loop spans 14 amino acids. The J segment lost 5 bases and the V segment lost 7 bases, leaving 8 bases of the junction unmatched.

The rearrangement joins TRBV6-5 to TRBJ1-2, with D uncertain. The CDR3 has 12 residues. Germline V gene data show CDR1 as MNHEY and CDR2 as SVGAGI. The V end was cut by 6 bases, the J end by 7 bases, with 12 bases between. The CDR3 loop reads CASRQMPLGYTF. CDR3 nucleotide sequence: TGTGCCAGCAGACAGATGCCCCTTGGCTACACCTTC.

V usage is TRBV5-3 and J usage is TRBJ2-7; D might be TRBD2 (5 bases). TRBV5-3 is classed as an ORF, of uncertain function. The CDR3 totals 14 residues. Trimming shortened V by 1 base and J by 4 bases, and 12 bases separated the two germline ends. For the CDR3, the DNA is TGTGCCAGAAGCTTGCGGGGTGTGGAGTACGAGCAGTACTTC. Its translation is CARSLRGVEYEQYF.

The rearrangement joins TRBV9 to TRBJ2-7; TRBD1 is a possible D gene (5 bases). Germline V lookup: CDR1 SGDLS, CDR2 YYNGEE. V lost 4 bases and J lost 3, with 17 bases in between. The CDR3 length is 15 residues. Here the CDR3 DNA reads TGTGCCAGCAGCCAAGGGGCCTCTCCCTACTACGAGCAGTACTTC. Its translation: CASSQGASPYYEQYF.

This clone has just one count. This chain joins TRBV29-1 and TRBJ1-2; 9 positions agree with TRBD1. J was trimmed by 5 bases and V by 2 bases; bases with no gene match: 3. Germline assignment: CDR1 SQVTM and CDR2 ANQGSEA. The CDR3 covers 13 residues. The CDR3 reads CSVETGGGYGYTF. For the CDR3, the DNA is TGCAGCGTTGAAACAGGGGGCGGGTATGGCTACACCTTC.

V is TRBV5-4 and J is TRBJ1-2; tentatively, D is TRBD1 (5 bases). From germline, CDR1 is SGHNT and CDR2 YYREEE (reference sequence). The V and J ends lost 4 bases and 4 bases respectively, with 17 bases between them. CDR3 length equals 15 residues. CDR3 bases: TGTGCCAGCAGCCCCGGAACGGGGGTCACCTATGGCTACACCTTC. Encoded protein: CASSPGTGVTYGYTF.